Each of the 17 T cell receptor beta chains below was sequenced from the same sample in a study of human T cells and chemical hapten exposure. TCRdb processed the RACE reads anew with MiXCR; each CDR3 protein has one entry. The sample includes 150,000 to 200,000 distinct CDR3 sequences, approximately 15% of them seen just once. Stated time point: patch test 1, 2 weeks after DPC sensitization. Documented treatment: therapeutic diphenylcyclopropenone sensitization with weekly scalp DPC. The material was whole blood, obtained in connection with sensitization to the hapten diphenylcyclopropenone (DPC). The source of these receptors is a woman aged 25 to 45 with alopecia areata. Some clones in this sample may be carry-over from other donors' samples.

The table lists this clonotype with many counts. The V call is TRBV6-6, the J call TRBJ1-2, with no clear D. Deletions cut 7 bases from V and 3 bases from J, with 6 bases between. Germline-derived CDR1 and CDR2 are MNHNY and SVGAGI (reference sequence). CDR3 size: 11 residues. The chain's CDR3 is CASTVDYGYTF. The CDR3 coding sequence is TGTGCCAGCACGGTTGACTATGGCTACACCTTC.

The CDR3 nucleotides are TGTGCCAGCAGCGATCGTCCCGCAGATACGCAGTATTTT. Amino acids: CASSDRPADTQYF. The genes are TRBV9 and TRBJ2-3; unclear D gene. CDR1 is SGDLS and CDR2 is YYNGEE in the germline V gene. V shed 3 bases and J shed 4 bases, with 9 bases lying between them. This CDR3 has 13 residues.

This clonotype has just a few counts. This chain connects TRBV7-7 to TRBJ2-1, with TRBD2 matching 12 bases. Losses at the gene ends were 5 bases for V and 11 bases for J; bases not matched to a gene: 10. Germline-derived CDR1 and CDR2 are SSHAT and FNYEAQ (reference sequence). The CDR3 extends over 15 amino acids. The CDR3 DNA is TGTGCCAGCAGCCCAGAAATAGGACTAGCGGGGAAGCAGTTCTTC. Protein product: CASSPEIGLAGKQFF.

The chain has TRBV5-1 and TRBJ1-2; no reliable D call. The CDR3 sequence is 14 residues long. Deletions cut 0 bases from V and 10 bases from J, with 16 bases between. The germline V gene encodes CDR1 SGHRS and CDR2 YFSETQ. CDR3 residues: CASSLERSGIPYTF. The CDR3 DNA is TGCGCCAGCAGCTTGGAACGATCTGGCATCCCCTACACCTTC.

This clonotype was seen more than once but under ten times. V is TRBV7-9 and J is TRBJ1-2; D perhaps matches TRBD1 (6 bases). Deletions cut 4 bases from V and 4 bases from J, with 13 bases between. There are 14 residues in the CDR3. CDR1 and CDR2 (germline): SEHNR, FQNEAQ (reference sequence). CDR3 DNA sequence: TGTGCCAGCAGCTCGGCACAGGGTGGCTATGGCTACACCTTC. Its translation: CASSSAQGGYGYTF.

There are a few counts of this clonotype. The chain joins TRBV6-2 or TRBV6-3 to TRBJ2-3; TRBD2 might be the D (5 bases). This CDR3 spans 14 amino acids. Germline V lookup: CDR1 MNHEY, CDR2 SVGEGT. Trimming removed 2 bases from V and 4 bases from J, with 10 bases in between. The CDR3 here is CASSYTLAPDTQYF. In DNA, the CDR3 is TGTGCCAGCAGTTACACTCTAGCCCCAGATACGCAGTATTTT.

The sample holds many counts of this clonotype. V gene TRBV4-3 combines with J gene TRBJ1-1, with TRBD1 as a possible D gene (6 bases). The CDR3 is 15 residues long. Trimming pared 3 bases from V and 0 bases from J, leaving 11 bases between. Germline lookup yields CDR1 LGHNA and CDR2 YSLEER. The CDR3 loop reads CASSQTQGLNTEAFF. The CDR3 region has the DNA TGCGCCAGCAGCCAGACACAGGGACTGAACACTGAAGCTTTCTTT.

The table lists this clonotype with many counts. V usage is TRBV4-3 and J usage is TRBJ1-6; possible D gene TRBD1, 6 bases. The CDR3 runs to 17 residues. Germline V gives CDR1 LGHNA, CDR2 YSLEER. Trimming shortened V by 0 bases and J by 6 bases, and 15 bases separated the two germline ends. This CDR3 is CASSQDRGGARNSPLHF. CDR3 bases: TGCGCCAGCAGCCAAGATCGGGGGGGGGCGCGTAATTCACCCCTCCACTTT.

This clonotype was seen many times. This chain connects TRBV29-1 to TRBJ1-1; D remains ambiguous. V was shortened by 3 bases and J by 1 base, with 9 bases between the two germline ends. The CDR3 covers 13 residues. Germline V gene sequence: CDR1 SQVTM, CDR2 ANQGSEA. The DNA of the CDR3 is TGCAGCGTTGACCGGGGAACGAACACTGAAGCTTTCTTT. It yields the protein CSVDRGTNTEAFF.

This clonotype was observed at least ten times. The chain employs TRBV18 and TRBJ2-7; D is undetermined. This CDR3 contains 15 residues. Germline-derived CDR1 and CDR2 are KGHSH and LQKENI. Trimming removed 2 bases from V and 5 bases from J, with 16 bases in between. CDR3 DNA sequence: TGTGCCAGCTCACCAAACTTGGGCGCGAATCACGAGCAGTACTTC. Encoded protein: CASSPNLGANHEQYF. Using reference TRBV18 and TRBJ2-7 for the parts outside the CDR3, the full variable domain is NAGVMQNPRHLVRRRGQEARLRCSPMKGHSHVYWYRQLPEEGLKFMVYLQKENIIDESGMPKERFSAEFPKEGPSILRIQQVVRGDSAAYFCASSPNLGANHEQYFGPGTRLTVT.

This clonotype came up a few times. The chain links TRBV12-3 or TRBV12-4 to TRBJ1-2, with 10 positions matching TRBD1. The CDR3 length is 15 residues. V gave up 6 bases and J gave up 6 bases; unmatched junction bases: 10. CDR3: CASSTGTGALHGYTF. Written as DNA, the CDR3 is TGTGCCAGCAGCACCGGGACAGGGGCTCTCCATGGCTACACCTTC.

The chain employs TRBV20-1 and TRBJ1-2; D is unclear. Germline CDR1 reads DFQATT; CDR2 reads SNEGSKA (reference sequence). Trimming left V 2 bases short and J 8 bases short, with 15 bases between. This CDR3 is 13 amino acids long. This CDR3 is CSARHPSREGYTF. DNA for the CDR3: TGCAGTGCTAGACACCCCAGCCGAGAGGGCTACACCTTC.

The J gene is TRBJ2-1, the V gene TRBV7-2, with D possibly matching TRBD1 (6 bases). The V end lost 4 bases, the J end lost 0 bases, and 13 bases lay between the germline ends. The V gene's germline CDR1 is SGHTA and CDR2 FQGNSA. CDR3 size: 16 residues. In nucleotides, the CDR3 is TGTGCCAGCAGCTCGGTAGGGGGAAGCTCCTACAATGAGCAGTTCTTC. This translates into CASSSVGGSSYNEQFF.

The genes are TRBV20-1 and TRBJ1-5; D is perhaps TRBD1 (5 bases). Germline CDR1 DFQATT, CDR2 SNEGSKA (reference sequence). V gave up 3 bases and J gave up 15 bases, with 15 bases separating them. The CDR3 extends over 11 amino acids. CDR3 nucleotide sequence: TGCAGTGCTAGCCCCGCGGGGGAGTGGCATTTT. Translation: CSASPAGEWHF.

In this sample, this clonotype turned up many times. The rearrangement links TRBV2 to TRBJ1-4; TRBD1 is a possible D gene (5 bases). Germline loops: CDR1 SNHLY, CDR2 FYNNEI. V was clipped by 11 bases and J by 1 base, with 11 bases between them. The CDR3 is 13 amino acids. This CDR3 is CAARGRTNEKLFF. CDR3 nucleotides: TGTGCCGCCCGGGGCCGAACTAATGAAAAACTGTTTTTT.

The chain has TRBV19 and TRBJ2-5; the match to TRBD2 covers 11 bases. Germline assignment: CDR1 LNHDA and CDR2 SQIVND (reference sequence). V gave up 4 bases and J gave up 5 bases; unmatched junction bases: 15. The CDR3 consists of 18 residues. CDR3 bases: TGTGCCAGTAGTACGGGGGGGACTAGCGGTTTTCCGTGGGAGACCCAGTACTTC. Translation: CASSTGGTSGFPWETQYF.

V gene TRBV2 combines with J gene TRBJ2-3; D is possibly TRBD2 (6 bases). CDR3 length equals 16 residues. Germline CDR1 SNHLY, CDR2 FYNNEI. V shed 2 bases and J shed 0 bases, with 12 bases lying between them. The CDR3 region is CASSERGGGSTDTQYF. CDR3 sequence (DNA): TGTGCCAGCAGTGAACGTGGTGGAGGGAGCACAGATACGCAGTATTTT.